The clone carrying this T cell receptor (beta chain) was counted a single time. The antigen is undetermined. This sample was included in a study of CD8 T cell repertoires and HIV-1 epitope variants. Study-wide context: T cells were stimulated with Twenty-five Gag and Nef peptides separately. Separate from the cultures, 1M uncultured T cells served as baseline.

Sequencing was performed with immunoSEQ multiplex PCR; in TCRdb, only in-frame clones are kept and a portion is missing. The sample includes some 6,000 clones, approximately 67% of them seen just once. Germline V lookup: CDR1 LNHNV, CDR2 YYDKDF (reference sequence). The V and J ends lost 3 bases and 4 bases, in that order; junction bases with no gene match: 1. The CDR3 contains 15 residues. The sequenced material came from cultured CD8+ T cells derived from PBMCs. The clonotype comes from a male donor with HIV. The V and J genes are TRBV15 and TRBJ2-3; 13 nucleotides match TRBD2. CDR3 amino acids: CATSSTSGGADTQYF. The DNA of the CDR3 is TGTGCCACCAGCAGTACTAGCGGGGGGGCAGATACGCAGTATTTT.